The TCR beta chain under discussion was sequenced for a study (TCRdb year 2016). On this clonotype: The target of this receptor is not known. Within one base of it there is no much larger clone, and no base qualities were kept.

CDR1 and CDR2, looked up from the germline V gene (reference sequence), are MNHEY and SMNVEV. V was cut back by 2 bases and J by 3 bases, leaving a gap of 17 bases between them. The CDR3 has 17 amino acids, counting the end cysteine and phenylalanine. Only the CDR3 portion is preserved as DNA: 51 bases, with reading frame beginning at the first base. The library was produced with RT-PCR. The instrument was an Illumina MiSeq. TCRdb's own reprocessing of the public reads used fastp at Q25 and MiXCR and kept productive beta chains. Rows with one shared CDR3 protein collapse into an entry with the most common genes and DNA. Here the sample has fewer than 800,000 distinct CDR3 sequences; approximately 15% occur a single time. Roughly 4% of the sample comes from the top ten.

The sequence links TRBV27 to TRBJ2-1; the best D guess is TRBD1, with 9 bases matching. The sequence came from a female donor in good health, serving as a healthy control. Sequenced sample: memory CD4+ T cells from blood. The CDR3 reads CASSLRVAGQGYNEQFF. The DNA is TGTGCCAGCAGTTTAAGGGTAGCGGGACAGGGCTACAATGAGCAGTTCTTC.